The entry that follows covers one T cell receptor beta chain sequence. This sample also contains other DNA sequences that code for the same CDR3. The data are from a study of shared clonotypes between healthy human individuals. Some clones are missing from TCRdb's copy, which holds only in-frame ones; the method was immunoSEQ multiplex PCR. The sample includes roughly 2 million clones, 85% to 95% seen only once; the top ten take 1% to 1.3%. The CDR3 spans 11 residues. Germline lookup yields CDR1 MDHEN and CDR2 SYDVKM. The ends were cut back, 5 bases at V and 4 bases at J, with 6 bases in the middle. Positively selected for CCR7, the CD45RO-negative cells used as naive CD8 cells excluded terminally differentiated effector memory CD45RA+ cells.

This TCR was sampled from a man aged 18 to 29 in good health. This sequence joins TRBV28 and TRBJ2-7, with D perhaps matching TRBD1 (6 bases). Input material: naive CD8+ T cells sorted from blood. The CDR3 spells CASSTGYEQYF. The DNA for the CDR3 is TGTGCCAGCAGTACAGGGTACGAGCAGTACTTC.